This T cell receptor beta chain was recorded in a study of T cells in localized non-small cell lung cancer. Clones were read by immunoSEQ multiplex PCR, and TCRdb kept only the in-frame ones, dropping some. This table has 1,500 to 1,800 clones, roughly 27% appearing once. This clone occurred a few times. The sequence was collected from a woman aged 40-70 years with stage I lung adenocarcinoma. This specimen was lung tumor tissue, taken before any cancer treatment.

CDR3 region: CASNSGDNYGYTF. Written as DNA, the CDR3 is TGTGCCAGCAACAGCGGGGATAACTATGGCTACACCTTC. The chain employs TRBV6-8 and TRBJ1-2; D uncertain. The V gene's germline CDR1 is MNHGY and CDR2 SAAAGT. Trimming removed 7 bases from V and 1 base from J, with 10 bases in between. This CDR3 has 13 amino acids.